Each of the 32 T cell receptor beta chains below was sequenced from the same sample in a study of OX40 agonist ivuxolimab in advanced cancers. Profiled with immunoSEQ multiplex PCR; TCRdb holds only in-frame clones, not every one. The sample yields tens of thousands of clones, 91% seen once. The sample was CD4+ or CD8+ T cells sorted from blood, taken in a trial of the OX40 agonist ivuxolimab. These receptors were taken from an adult with an advanced solid tumor such as melanoma, head and neck, liver or kidney cancer.

The chain employs TRBV2 and TRBJ2-3, with 11 positions matching TRBD1. This CDR3 has 16 amino acids. The junction had 9 bases not matched to a gene; V was cut back by 4 bases and J by 6 bases. From germline, CDR1 is SNHLY and CDR2 FYNNEI. The CDR3: CASSGPRTGGSDTQYF. The CDR3 DNA follows: TGTGCCAGCAGTGGTCCCCGGACAGGGGGCTCGGATACGCAGTATTTT.

V is TRBV5-1 and J is TRBJ1-2; 10 bases align to TRBD1. CDR3 length: 14 amino acids. CDR1 and CDR2 from the germline V gene are SGHRS and YFSETQ. Trimming took 4 bases from V and 6 from J; bases not matched to a gene: 6. CDR3 region: CASSRTGGGDGYTF. Written as DNA, the CDR3 is TGCGCCAGCAGCCGGACAGGGGGTGGTGATGGCTACACCTTC. Full variable domain (outside the CDR3, taken from reference TRBV5-1 and TRBJ1-2): KAGVTQTPRYLIKTRGQQVTLSCSPISGHRSVSWYQQTPGQGLQFLFEYFSETQRNKGNFPGRFSGRQFSNSRSEMNVSTLELGDSALYLCASSRTGGGDGYTFGSGTRLTVV.

V is TRBV19 and J is TRBJ2-3; tentative D call: TRBD2 (5 bases). The CDR3 contains 19 residues. CDR1 is LNHDA and CDR2 is SQIVND in the germline V gene (reference sequence). V was cut by 0 bases and J by 0 bases, with 19 bases left in between. The CDR3: CASSIDHGVGQSSTDTQYF. Written as DNA, the CDR3 is TGTGCCAGTAGTATAGATCACGGGGTCGGGCAGTCTAGCACAGATACGCAGTATTTT.

This clone was detected only a few times. The rearrangement uses TRBV28 and TRBJ2-7, with D possibly matching TRBD2 (5 bases). The length of the CDR3 is 15 residues. V gave up 6 bases and J gave up 6 bases, with 21 bases separating them. Germline loops: CDR1 MDHEN, CDR2 SYDVKM. This CDR3 is CASRPPGGSPGEQYF. In DNA, the CDR3 is TGTGCCAGCAGGCCCCCCGGCGGGTCCCCTGGCGAGCAGTACTTC.

The J gene is TRBJ2-2, the V gene TRBV6-1; D ambiguous. This CDR3 is 11 amino acids long. Germline V gene lookup returns CDR1 MNHNS and CDR2 SASEGT. Trimming took off 5 bases at V and 6 bases at J, with 4 bases between the two ends. The CDR3 spells CASSMAGELFF. CDR3 DNA: TGTGCCAGCAGTATGGCCGGGGAGCTGTTTTTT.

This chain joins TRBV5-1 and TRBJ2-7; TRBD2 is a possible D gene (6 bases). CDR1 SGHRS and CDR2 YFSETQ come from the germline V gene. The CDR3 length is 15 residues. The germline V and J ends were trimmed by 0 bases and 7 bases, with 17 bases remaining between them. The CDR3 spells CASSLVGGNEVEQYF. CDR3 nucleotide sequence: TGCGCCAGCAGCTTGGTCGGGGGAAACGAAGTTGAGCAGTACTTC.

Worth noting for this clone: An end of the junction does not agree with germline; a read error may underlie this. The chain joins TRBV30 to TRBJ2-1; perhaps TRBD2 as D (6 bases). This CDR3 contains 11 residues. Germline values: CDR1 GTSNPN, CDR2 SVGIG (reference sequence). CDR3 region: CARRVRDEQFF. The CDR3 coding sequence is TGTGCCAGGAGGGTCCGCGATGAGCAGTTCTTC.

The chain carries TRBV19 and TRBJ1-1; 8 bases line up with TRBD1. Trimming removed 5 bases from V and 2 bases from J; junction bases left unmatched: 10. CDR1 is LNHDA and CDR2 is SQIVND in the germline V gene (reference sequence). The CDR3 runs 16 residues. CDR3 bases: TGTGCCAGTAGTTATTTGCCAGGGGGCAGAAACACTGAAGCTTTCTTT. Translating gives CASSYLPGGRNTEAFF.

J is TRBJ2-7 and V is TRBV19; 8 bases are shared with TRBD1. Germline V gene data show CDR1 as LNHDA and CDR2 as SQIVND (reference sequence). The CDR3 covers 15 residues. V lost 3 bases to trimming and J lost 2 bases; unmatched junction nucleotides: 6. CDR3 nucleotides: TGTGCCAGTAGTATCGGGACAGGACTGACCTACGAGCAGTACTTC. Its protein product is CASSIGTGLTYEQYF. Complete variable domain (other parts from reference TRBV19 and TRBJ2-7): DGGITQSPKYLFRKEGQNVTLSCEQNLNHDAMYWYRQDPGQGLRLIYYSQIVNDFQKGDIAEGYSVSREKKESFPLTVTSAQKNPTAFYLCASSIGTGLTYEQYFGPGTRLTVT.

V is TRBV5-4 and J is TRBJ2-5; D is perhaps TRBD1 (6 bases). Germline V gives CDR1 SGHNT, CDR2 YYREEE (reference sequence). The CDR3 runs 13 residues. Trimming stripped 0 bases from V and 9 bases from J, with 12 bases between. The CDR3 reads CASSLGQGNSQYF. The CDR3 DNA reads TGTGCCAGCAGCTTGGGGCAGGGGAACTCCCAGTACTTC.

The chain links TRBV9 to TRBJ2-2; 15 bases map to TRBD2. The CDR3 contains 17 residues. Germline V gives CDR1 SGDLS, CDR2 YYNGEE. V lost 4 bases and J lost 1; bases outside the gene matches: 2. CDR3 nucleotide sequence: TGTGCCAGCAGCTCGGGACTAGCGGGAGGGAACACCGGGGAGCTGTTTTTT. It encodes CASSSGLAGGNTGELFF.

J is TRBJ2-1 and V is TRBV5-1; no definite D call. The germline V and J ends were trimmed by 3 bases and 3 bases, with 16 bases remaining between them. Germline lookup yields CDR1 SGHRS and CDR2 YFSETQ. The CDR3 is 16 residues long. The CDR3 DNA reads TGCGCCAGCAGCTCCCTTGGGGATCTTCACTACAATGAGCAGTTCTTC. It encodes CASSSLGDLHYNEQFF.

The V call is TRBV5-1, the J call TRBJ1-2; D is unresolved. The V and J ends lost 5 bases and 6 bases respectively, with 17 bases between them. The CDR3 has 14 residues. The germline CDR1 and CDR2 sequences are SGHRS and YFSETQ. CDR3 sequence reads: CASSPGIKLHGYTF. The CDR3 bases are TGCGCCAGCAGTCCGGGTATCAAGCTTCATGGCTACACCTTC.

The rearrangement uses TRBV27 and TRBJ1-2, with 9 bases that match TRBD1. The J segment lost 4 bases and the V segment lost 3 bases, leaving 3 bases of the junction unmatched. Germline lookup yields CDR1 MNHEY and CDR2 SMNVEV (reference sequence). The CDR3 is 14 residues long. The CDR3 protein is CASSFRDRAYGYTF. The CDR3 DNA reads as TGTGCCAGCAGTTTTAGGGACAGGGCCTATGGCTACACCTTC.

This rearrangement joins TRBV29-1 to TRBJ2-5; unclear D gene. Trimming pared 3 bases from V and 5 bases from J, leaving 10 bases between. Germline loops: CDR1 SQVTM, CDR2 ANQGSEA. The CDR3 is 12 amino acids. The CDR3 nucleotides read TGCAGCGTTGATGGCGGCCCGGAGACCCAGTACTTC. Protein sequence: CSVDGGPETQYF. The full variable domain, with the rest looked up from reference TRBV29-1 and TRBJ2-5, is SAVISQKPSRDICQRGTSLTIQCQVDSQVTMMFWYRQQPGQSLTLIATANQGSEATYESGFVIDKFPISRPNLTFSTLTVSNMSPEDSSIYLCSVDGGPETQYFGPGTRLLVL.

The rearrangement joins TRBV18 to TRBJ2-1, with D perhaps TRBD2 (6 bases). The ends were cut back, 1 base at V and 6 bases at J, with 10 bases in the middle. Looked up from germline, CDR1 is KGHSH and CDR2 is LQKENI. CDR3 size: 14 residues. The CDR3 coding sequence is TGTGCCAGCTCACCACGACTAGAAGGCAATGAGCAGTTCTTC. This codes for CASSPRLEGNEQFF.

The V call is TRBV2, the J call TRBJ2-7; D gene uncertain. Germline loops: CDR1 SNHLY, CDR2 FYNNEI. This CDR3 is built from 12 residues. V lost 2 bases to trimming and J lost 2 bases, with 4 bases between them. The CDR3 here is CASSESPYEQYF. The CDR3 DNA reads TGTGCCAGCAGTGAATCGCCCTACGAGCAGTACTTC.

The V call is TRBV6-5, the J call TRBJ2-2; TRBD2 matches 10 bases. In germline, CDR1 is MNHEY, CDR2 SVGAGI. V trimming: 6 bases; J trimming: 4 bases; junction bases outside the gene matches: 5. The CDR3 is 15 amino acids. The CDR3 DNA reads as TGTGCCAGCAGAGCCGGGACTAGCGTCACCGGGGAGCTGTTTTTT. Amino acids: CASRAGTSVTGELFF.

The gene calls are TRBV5-4 and TRBJ2-3, with D perhaps matching TRBD1 (6 bases). The CDR3 is 17 residues long. Per germline, CDR1 SGHNT and CDR2 YYREEE (reference sequence). The V end was cut by 0 bases, the J end by 3 bases, with 17 bases between. The CDR3 loop reads CASSLAPTGRGTDTQYF. The CDR3 coding sequence is TGTGCCAGCAGCTTGGCGCCGACAGGCAGAGGGACAGATACGCAGTATTTT.

The chain links TRBV27 to TRBJ1-4; TRBD1 is a possible D gene (5 bases). This CDR3 spans 17 amino acids. Per the germline V gene, CDR1 is MNHEY and CDR2 is SMNVEV (reference sequence). The germline V and J ends were trimmed by 6 bases and 5 bases, with 22 bases remaining between them. CDR3 DNA: TGTGCCAGCAGGGTCCGGGGGACTCAAATCGAAAATGAAAAACTGTTTTTT. This encodes CASRVRGTQIENEKLFF.

The chain couples TRBV5-1 to TRBJ1-4, with D unresolved. The CDR3 sequence is 13 residues long. Trimming pared 4 bases from V and 0 bases from J, leaving 4 bases between. Germline CDR1 SGHRS, CDR2 YFSETQ. CDR3 sequence (DNA): TGCGCCAGCAGCCAAGCAACTAATGAAAAACTGTTTTTT. It translates to CASSQATNEKLFF.

Here the CDR3 reads CASSTGTSGDETQYF. The CDR3 DNA follows: TGTGCCAGTAGTACCGGGACTAGCGGAGATGAGACCCAGTACTTC. This rearrangement joins TRBV19 to TRBJ2-5; 11 bases are a match to TRBD2. The germline gives CDR1 LNHDA, CDR2 SQIVND (reference sequence). The V segment lost 4 bases and the J segment 5 bases; nucleotides outside the gene matches: 6. This CDR3 is built from 15 residues.

The CDR3 nucleotides are TGTGCCAGCAGCTTTAGGTGGGGCACTGAAGCTTTCTTT. It is translated as CASSFRWGTEAFF. The chain has TRBV11-2 and TRBJ1-1; no clear D gene. Germline-derived CDR1 and CDR2 are SGHAT and FQNNGV. The CDR3 length is 13 residues. The ends were cut back, 3 bases at V and 4 bases at J, with 9 bases in the middle.

The V and J genes are TRBV7-8 and TRBJ2-7; D not resolved. CDR1 and CDR2 from the germline V gene are SGHVS and FQNEAQ. This CDR3 is 13 amino acids long. V lost 6 bases and J 2 bases, leaving 11 bases between the germline ends. The CDR3 reads CASSPSGPYEQYF. CDR3 DNA: TGTGCCAGCAGTCCTAGTGGTCCCTACGAGCAGTACTTC.

The gene calls are TRBV7-9 and TRBJ2-1; 8 nucleotides match TRBD2. There are 17 residues in the CDR3. The junction had 15 bases not matched to a gene; V was cut back by 5 bases and J by 6 bases. Germline loops: CDR1 SEHNR, CDR2 FQNEAQ (reference sequence). CDR3 DNA: TGTGCCAGCAGCCCCCCGGGGGGGCGGGAGGCCTCCAATGAGCAGTTCTTC. This encodes CASSPPGGREASNEQFF.

The V gene is TRBV7-8, the J gene TRBJ1-5; 10 bases agree with TRBD1. Losses at the gene ends were 5 bases for V and 1 base for J; bases not matched to a gene: 5. The CDR3 sequence is 16 residues long. Germline CDR1 SGHVS, CDR2 FQNEAQ. As DNA, the CDR3 is TGTGCCAGCAGCAGAGACAGGGGGCGAAGCAATCAGCCCCAGCATTTT. It specifies CASSRDRGRSNQPQHF.

The rearrangement uses TRBV7-8 and TRBJ2-1; TRBD2 aligns across 11 bases. The CDR3 has 17 residues. Germline V gene sequence: CDR1 SGHVS, CDR2 FQNEAQ. The V and J ends lost 4 bases and 8 bases, in that order; junction bases with no gene match: 13. The CDR3, as DNA: TGTGCCAGCAGCTCCTCTAGACTAGCGGGAAAATTCGATGAGCAGTTCTTC. Encoded protein: CASSSSRLAGKFDEQFF.

This sequence joins TRBV19 and TRBJ2-7; D may be TRBD2 (5 bases). The CDR3 loop spans 13 amino acids. Germline CDR1 reads LNHDA; CDR2 reads SQIVND (reference sequence). Trimming removed 5 bases at V and 6 bases at J, with 14 bases between. The CDR3: CASSSSYRGEQYF. Written as DNA, the CDR3 is TGTGCCAGTAGTTCCTCGTACCGGGGCGAGCAGTACTTC.

The chain uses TRBV12-5 and TRBJ2-1; 7 bases are a match to TRBD2. The CDR3 loop spans 12 amino acids. Unmatched junction bases numbered 4, after V lost 4 bases and J lost 10 bases. Germline V gives CDR1 LGHNT, CDR2 FRNRAP. The CDR3 DNA sequence: TGTGCTAGTGGTTGGGGGGGGAGCGAGCAGTTCTTC. Its translation: CASGWGGSEQFF.

The chain is built from TRBV11-2 and TRBJ2-1, with D perhaps assigned TRBD1 or TRBD2 (5 bases each). Germline CDR1 and CDR2: SGHAT and FQNNGV. Between the trimmed V and J ends, which lost 7 bases and 0 bases, there was a span of 10 bases. The CDR3 extends over 14 amino acids. CDR3 sequence: CASTRGDSYNEQFF. The CDR3 DNA reads TGTGCCAGCACAAGAGGGGACTCCTACAATGAGCAGTTCTTC.

This clone was recorded only once. The V call is TRBV5-8, the J call TRBJ2-7, with D hard to call. Germline CDR1 reads SGHTS; CDR2 reads YDEGEE. The CDR3 spans 13 residues. V lost 2 bases, J lost 2 bases, and 8 bases lay in between. CDR3 coding DNA: TGTGCCAGCAGCTTTCTCTCCACCTACGAGCAGTACTTC. This encodes CASSFLSTYEQYF.

The CDR3 DNA reads TGCGCCAGCAGCACCCCTCAGGGCCGGATCGCGGCCCAGTACTTC. This encodes CASSTPQGRIAAQYF. The chain has TRBV5-1 and TRBJ2-5; tentatively, D is TRBD1 (5 bases). Germline loops: CDR1 SGHRS, CDR2 YFSETQ. V lost 4 bases and J 9 bases, leaving 22 bases between the germline ends. The CDR3 is made up of 15 amino acids.